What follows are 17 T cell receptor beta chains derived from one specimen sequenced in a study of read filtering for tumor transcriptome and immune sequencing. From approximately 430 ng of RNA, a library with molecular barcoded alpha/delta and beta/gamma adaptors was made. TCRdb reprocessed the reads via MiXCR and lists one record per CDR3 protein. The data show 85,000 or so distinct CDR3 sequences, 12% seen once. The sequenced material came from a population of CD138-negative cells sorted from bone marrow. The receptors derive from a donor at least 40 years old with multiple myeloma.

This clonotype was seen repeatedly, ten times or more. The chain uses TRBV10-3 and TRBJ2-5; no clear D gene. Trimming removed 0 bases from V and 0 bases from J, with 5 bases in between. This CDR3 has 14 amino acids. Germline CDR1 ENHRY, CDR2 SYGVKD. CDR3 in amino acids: CAISESEYQETQYF. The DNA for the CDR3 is TGTGCCATCAGTGAGTCAGAGTACCAAGAGACCCAGTACTTC.

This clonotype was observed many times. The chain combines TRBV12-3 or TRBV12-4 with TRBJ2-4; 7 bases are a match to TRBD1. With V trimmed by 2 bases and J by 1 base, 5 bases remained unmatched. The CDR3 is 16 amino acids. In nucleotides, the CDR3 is TGTGCCAGCAGTTTAAAAGGGGGCGCGGCCAAAAACATTCAGTACTTC. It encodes CASSLKGGAAKNIQYF.

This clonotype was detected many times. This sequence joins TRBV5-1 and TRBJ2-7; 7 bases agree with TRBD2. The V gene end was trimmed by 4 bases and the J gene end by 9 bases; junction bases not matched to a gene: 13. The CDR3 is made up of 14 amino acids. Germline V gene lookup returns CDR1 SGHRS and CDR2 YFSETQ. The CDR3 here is CASSPWGLAEGQYF. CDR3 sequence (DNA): TGCGCCAGCAGCCCATGGGGCCTAGCGGAGGGGCAGTACTTC.

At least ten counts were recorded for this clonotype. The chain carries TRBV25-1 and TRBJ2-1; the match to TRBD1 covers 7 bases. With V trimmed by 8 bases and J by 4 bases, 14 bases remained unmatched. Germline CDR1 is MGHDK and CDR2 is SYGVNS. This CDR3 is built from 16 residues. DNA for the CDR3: TGTGCCAGCGGTTCCACCACGGGACAGCAGTACAATGAGCAGTTCTTC. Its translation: CASGSTTGQQYNEQFF.

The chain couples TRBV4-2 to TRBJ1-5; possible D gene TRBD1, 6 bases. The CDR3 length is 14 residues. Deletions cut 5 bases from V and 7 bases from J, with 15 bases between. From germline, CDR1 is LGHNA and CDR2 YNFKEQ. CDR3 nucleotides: TGTGCCAGCAGCGAGGGCAGGGGTGGACAGCCCCAGCATTTT. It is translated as CASSEGRGGQPQHF.

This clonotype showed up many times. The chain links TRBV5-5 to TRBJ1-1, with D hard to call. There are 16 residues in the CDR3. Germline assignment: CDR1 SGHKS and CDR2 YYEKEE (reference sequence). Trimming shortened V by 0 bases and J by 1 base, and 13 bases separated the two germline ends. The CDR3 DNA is TGTGCCAGCAGCTTGGAATTGAGACAACGGAACACTGAAGCTTTCTTT. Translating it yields CASSLELRQRNTEAFF.

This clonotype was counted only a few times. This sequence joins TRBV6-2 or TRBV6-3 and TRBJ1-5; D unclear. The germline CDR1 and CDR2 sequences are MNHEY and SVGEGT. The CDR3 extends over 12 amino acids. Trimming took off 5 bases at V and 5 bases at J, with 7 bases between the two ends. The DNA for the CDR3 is TGTGCCAGCAGTCAAAATTATCAGCCCCAGCATTTT. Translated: CASSQNYQPQHF.

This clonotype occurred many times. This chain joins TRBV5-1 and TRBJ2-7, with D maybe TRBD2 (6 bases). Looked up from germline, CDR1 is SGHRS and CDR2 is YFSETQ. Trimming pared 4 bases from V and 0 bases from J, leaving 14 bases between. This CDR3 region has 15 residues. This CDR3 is CASSGQGGSSYEQYF. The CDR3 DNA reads TGCGCCAGCAGCGGTCAAGGAGGGAGCTCCTACGAGCAGTACTTC.

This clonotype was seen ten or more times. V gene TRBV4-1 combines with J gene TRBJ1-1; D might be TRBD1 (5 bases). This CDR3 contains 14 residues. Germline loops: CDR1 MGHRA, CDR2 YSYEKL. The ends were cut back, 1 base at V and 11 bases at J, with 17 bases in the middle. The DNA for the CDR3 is TGCGCCAGCAGCCAAGCCCGCGGCCAGGGTGAGGCTTTCTTT. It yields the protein CASSQARGQGEAFF.

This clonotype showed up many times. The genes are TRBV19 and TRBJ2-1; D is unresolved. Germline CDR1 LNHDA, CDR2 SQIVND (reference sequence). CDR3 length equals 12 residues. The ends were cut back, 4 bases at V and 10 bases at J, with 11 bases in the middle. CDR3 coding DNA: TGTGCCAGTAGTAACCCAAATCCCGAGCAGTTCTTC. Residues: CASSNPNPEQFF. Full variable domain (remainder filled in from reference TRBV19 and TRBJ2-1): DGGITQSPKYLFRKEGQNVTLSCEQNLNHDAMYWYRQDPGQGLRLIYYSQIVNDFQKGDIAEGYSVSREKKESFPLTVTSAQKNPTAFYLCASSNPNPEQFFGPGTRLTVL.

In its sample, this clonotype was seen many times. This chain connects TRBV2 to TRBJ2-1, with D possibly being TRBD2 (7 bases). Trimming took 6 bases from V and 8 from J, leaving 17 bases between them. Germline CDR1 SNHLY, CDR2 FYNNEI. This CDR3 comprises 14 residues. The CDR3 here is CASRLGGGAYEQFF. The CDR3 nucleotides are TGTGCCAGCAGGCTCGGTGGGGGGGCCTATGAGCAGTTCTTC.

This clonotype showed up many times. The CDR3 DNA follows: TGTGCCAGCAGCTCGACTAGCGGGAGGGCCAACAATGAGCAGTTCTTC. The encoded protein is CASSSTSGRANNEQFF. V usage is TRBV7-9 and J usage is TRBJ2-1; 14 bases match TRBD2. V shed 4 bases, J shed 5 bases, and the junction held 4 bases outside the gene matches. Looked up from germline, CDR1 is SEHNR and CDR2 is FQNEAQ (reference sequence). The CDR3 extends over 16 amino acids. The whole variable domain, filled in from reference TRBV7-9 and TRBJ2-1, reads DTGVSQNPRHKITKRGQNVTFRCDPISEHNRLYWYRQTLGQGPEFLTYFQNEAQLEKSRLLSDRFSAERPKGSFSTLEIQRTEQGDSAMYLCASSSTSGRANNEQFFGPGTRLTVL.

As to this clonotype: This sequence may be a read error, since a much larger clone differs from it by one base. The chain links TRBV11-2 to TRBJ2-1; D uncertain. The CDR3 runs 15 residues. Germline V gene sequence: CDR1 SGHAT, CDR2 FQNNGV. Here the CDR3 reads CASGLMWSSYNEQFF. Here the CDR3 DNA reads TGTGCCAGCGGCTTAATGTGGAGCTCCTACAATGAGCAGTTCTTC.

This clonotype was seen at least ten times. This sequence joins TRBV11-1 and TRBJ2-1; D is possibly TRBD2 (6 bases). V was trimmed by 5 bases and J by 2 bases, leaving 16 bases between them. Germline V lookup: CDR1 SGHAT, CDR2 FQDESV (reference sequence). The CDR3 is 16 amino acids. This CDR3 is CASSTAGTYPYNEQFF. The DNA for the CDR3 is TGTGCCAGCAGCACTGCCGGGACTTACCCCTACAATGAGCAGTTCTTC.

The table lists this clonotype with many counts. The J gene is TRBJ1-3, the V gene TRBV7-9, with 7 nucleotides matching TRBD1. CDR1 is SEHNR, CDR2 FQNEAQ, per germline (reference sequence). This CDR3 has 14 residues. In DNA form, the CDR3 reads TGTGCGACGACAGGGAACACATCTGGAAACACCATATATTTT. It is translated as CATTGNTSGNTIYF. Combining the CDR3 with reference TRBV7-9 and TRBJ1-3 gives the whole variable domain DTGVSQNPRHKITKRGQNVTFRCDPISEHNRLYWYRQTLGQGPEFLTYFQNEAQLEKSRLLSDRFSAERPKGSFSTLEIQRTEQGDSAMYLCATTGNTSGNTIYFGEGSWLTVV.

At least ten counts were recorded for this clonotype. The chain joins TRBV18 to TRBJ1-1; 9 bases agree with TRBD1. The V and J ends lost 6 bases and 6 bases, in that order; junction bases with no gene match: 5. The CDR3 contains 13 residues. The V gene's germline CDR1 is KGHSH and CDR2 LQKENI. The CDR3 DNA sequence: TGTGCCAGCTCCCCGTGGGACAGGGCTGAAGCTTTCTTT. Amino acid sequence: CASSPWDRAEAFF.

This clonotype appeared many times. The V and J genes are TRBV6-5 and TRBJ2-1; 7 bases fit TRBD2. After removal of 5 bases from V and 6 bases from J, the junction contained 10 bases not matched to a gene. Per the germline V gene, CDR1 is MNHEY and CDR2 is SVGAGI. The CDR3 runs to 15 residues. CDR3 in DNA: TGTGCCAGCAGTGAGCTACCGGGAGGCTCCAATGAGCAGTTCTTC. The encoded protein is CASSELPGGSNEQFF.